The T cell receptor beta chain under discussion was sequenced for a study of CD8+ T cells in alopecia areata. Overall study findings and caveats: Mice showed clearer TCR sharing than patients did, a gap that was possibly HLA-related. Both scalp clonality and the expanded CD8+ clones among the top 100 showed a significant decrease with tofacitinib.

Sequencing relied on a cDNA template that was reverse transcribed from extracted RNA. Only in-frame clones appear in the TCRdb table, and some are missing; sequencing was by immunoSEQ multiplex PCR. The repertoire holds approximately 200,000 clones, with roughly three fifths as singletons. The treatment: oral pan-JAK inhibitor, 5-10 mg twice daily. Worth noting for this clone: Its antigen is as yet unknown.

The CDR3 covers 14 residues. Unmatched junction bases numbered 7, after V lost 4 bases and J lost 2 bases. Germline CDR1 is GTSNPN and CDR2 is SVGIG (reference sequence). Source: CD4+ T cells sorted from blood, taken at week 4, from a patient treated with tofacitinib. The clonotype comes from a human donor with alopecia areata. The chain carries TRBV30 and TRBJ1-1, with TRBD1 matching over 7 bases. As DNA, the CDR3 is TGTGCCTGGACCCCGACAGGGTTTAACACTGAAGCTTTCTTT. Protein sequence: CAWTPTGFNTEAFF.